These 31 T cell receptor beta chains share one sample of origin, sequenced in a study of blood T cell repertoires in COVID-19. Sequencing was performed with immunoSEQ multiplex PCR; in TCRdb, only in-frame clones are kept and a portion is missing. Of around 70,000 clones detected, about 88% appear once; the ten largest clones hold 1.4% to 1.5%. Sequenced: peripheral blood. The receptors originated from a man in his forties or fifties with acute or convalescent COVID-19.

The chain has TRBV11-2 and TRBJ2-7; TRBD1 might be the D (6 bases). The V end was cut by 7 bases, the J end by 4 bases, with 23 bases between. CDR1 and CDR2 (germline): SGHAT, FQNNGV. CDR3 length equals 16 residues. CDR3 region: CASIQGWQGKKYEQYV. The CDR3 DNA reads TGTGCCAGCATCCAGGGGTGGCAGGGTAAAAAGTACGAGCAGTACGTC.

The chain carries TRBV25-1 and TRBJ2-6; no firm D call. V lost 4 bases and J 1 base, leaving 8 bases between the germline ends. This CDR3 contains 15 residues. Germline loops: CDR1 MGHDK, CDR2 SYGVNS. CDR3 in amino acids: CASSAHSSGANVLTF. CDR3 bases: TGTGCCAGCAGTGCCCACAGTTCTGGGGCCAACGTCCTGACTTTC.

This chain joins TRBV4-3 and TRBJ2-2, with a possible D match to TRBD1 (6 bases). This CDR3 region has 15 residues. Trimming stripped 0 bases from V and 3 bases from J, with 8 bases between. Germline values: CDR1 LGHNA, CDR2 YSLEER. The CDR3: CASSQERGYTGELFF. The CDR3 region has the DNA TGCGCCAGCAGCCAAGAGAGGGGGTACACCGGGGAGCTGTTTTTT.

The chain has TRBV5-6 and TRBJ1-2; no reliable D call. Trimming stripped 6 bases from V and 7 bases from J, with 13 bases between. There are 12 residues in the CDR3. CDR1 is SGHDT, CDR2 YYEEEE, per germline. The CDR3 coding sequence is TGTGCCAGCACCCTTTGGGGAGCTGGCTACACCTTC. Amino acid sequence: CASTLWGAGYTF.

This chain uses TRBV27 with TRBJ1-2; 8 nucleotides match TRBD1. V trimming: 4 bases; J trimming: 5 bases; junction bases outside the gene matches: 12. The CDR3 sequence is 16 residues long. Germline V gene sequence: CDR1 MNHEY, CDR2 SMNVEV (reference sequence). CDR3 sequence reads: CASSSTGAALGYGYTF. CDR3 DNA sequence: TGTGCCAGCAGTTCGACAGGGGCGGCTCTAGGGTATGGCTACACCTTC.

The CDR3: CASSPSGLPATDTQYF. The CDR3 DNA reads TGCGCCAGCAGCCCGTCGGGTCTCCCTGCGACAGATACGCAGTATTTT. The V gene is TRBV4-1, the J gene TRBJ2-3; D not resolved. Germline V gene data show CDR1 as MGHRA and CDR2 as YSYEKL. V lost 4 bases, J lost 3 bases, and 17 bases lay in between. The CDR3 is 16 residues long.

This clone is a singleton in its sample. The chain carries TRBV7-9 and TRBJ2-3, with 9 bases lining up with TRBD2. The germline CDR1 and CDR2 sequences are SEHNR and FQNEAQ (reference sequence). Unmatched junction bases numbered 6, after V lost 3 bases and J lost 2 bases. There are 16 residues in the CDR3. Here the CDR3 DNA reads TGTGCCAGCAGCTTTAGTAGCGGGGGACCCACAGATACGCAGTATTTT. The encoded protein is CASSFSSGGPTDTQYF.

This clone came up once. This chain joins TRBV27 and TRBJ2-7, with 9 bases lining up with TRBD1. V lost 5 bases to trimming and J lost 7 bases; unmatched junction nucleotides: 12. The CDR3 totals 15 residues. Germline V gene data show CDR1 as MNHEY and CDR2 as SMNVEV (reference sequence). The CDR3 DNA sequence: TGTGCCAGCAGTCAAACCCGGGACAGGGTAGATGAGCAGTACTTC. Its protein is CASSQTRDRVDEQYF.

This clone was observed a few times. This rearrangement joins TRBV7-9 to TRBJ2-7; the D gene is possibly TRBD1 (6 bases). The CDR3 consists of 15 residues. CDR1 and CDR2 (germline): SEHNR, FQNEAQ (reference sequence). V shed 6 bases and J shed 2 bases, with 17 bases lying between them. The CDR3 is CASSSSTGITYEQYF. The CDR3 DNA sequence: TGTGCCAGCAGTTCGTCGACAGGAATTACCTACGAGCAGTACTTC.

The V call is TRBV9, the J call TRBJ2-5; tentative D call: TRBD1 (6 bases). CDR3 length: 15 residues. Germline CDR1 is SGDLS and CDR2 is YYNGEE. Trimming left V 4 bases short and J 4 bases short, with 17 bases between. CDR3 in amino acids: CASSKGGRKLETQYF. Here the CDR3 DNA reads TGTGCCAGCAGCAAAGGGGGACGAAAGCTAGAGACCCAGTACTTC.

The chain uses TRBV24-1 and TRBJ2-1, with D perhaps matching TRBD1 (5 bases). This CDR3 has 16 amino acids. Trimming took 4 bases from V and 0 from J, leaving 12 bases between them. Germline CDR1 KGHDR, CDR2 SFDVKD. CDR3 region: CATSEPRASSYNEQFF. The CDR3 DNA follows: TGTGCCACCAGTGAACCCAGGGCGAGCTCCTACAATGAGCAGTTCTTC.

V usage is TRBV7-9 and J usage is TRBJ2-5; TRBD2 matches at 12 bases. Germline V gives CDR1 SEHNR, CDR2 FQNEAQ (reference sequence). The V segment lost 1 base and the J segment 5 bases; nucleotides outside the gene matches: 14. CDR3 length: 19 amino acids. Written as DNA, the CDR3 is TGTGCCAGCAGCTTAGGTCTGGCTAGCGGGAGGGCGGGCTATGAGACCCAGTACTTC. Its translation is CASSLGLASGRAGYETQYF.

The rearrangement links TRBV10-3 to TRBJ1-6; D gene ambiguous. With 7 bases removed from V and 8 bases from J, the gap between germline ends came to 15 bases. This CDR3 comprises 14 residues. Germline V gives CDR1 ENHRY, CDR2 SYGVKD. CDR3 DNA sequence: TGTGCCATCACCAACAAAGGGAGGGATTCACCCCTCCACTTT. Its translation is CAITNKGRDSPLHF.

The chain combines TRBV5-4 with TRBJ2-1; 12 nucleotides line up with TRBD2. The CDR3 is 15 amino acids. CDR1 and CDR2 (germline): SGHNT, YYREEE (reference sequence). With 4 bases clipped from V and 9 bases from J, the junction kept 8 bases outside the gene matches. CDR3 residues: CASSLTSGGSSEQFF. CDR3 sequence (DNA): TGTGCCAGCAGCCTTACTAGCGGGGGGAGCTCTGAGCAGTTCTTC.

This clone is a singleton in its sample. Germline is not matched at one junction end, which may reflect a read error. The chain couples TRBV27 to TRBJ2-7; 7 bases are shared with TRBD2. CDR1 is MNHEY and CDR2 is SMNVEV in the germline V gene (reference sequence). The CDR3 is made up of 17 amino acids. CDR3 loop: CASSQTASGASSVIENF. In DNA, the CDR3 is TGTGCCAGCAGTCAGACGGCTAGCGGAGCAAGTTCGGTTATCGAGAACTTC.

The rearrangement joins TRBV24-1 to TRBJ2-1; 9 bases align to TRBD2. Trimming removed 4 bases from V and 0 bases from J; junction bases left unmatched: 6. The CDR3 sequence is 17 residues long. Germline lookup yields CDR1 KGHDR and CDR2 SFDVKD. CDR3 protein: CATSDPAAGGSYNEQFF. Here the CDR3 DNA reads TGTGCCACCAGTGACCCAGCAGCGGGAGGCTCCTACAATGAGCAGTTCTTC.

The J gene is TRBJ1-3, the V gene TRBV19; maybe TRBD1 (6 bases). This CDR3 region has 17 residues. The V end lost 5 bases, the J end lost 0 bases, and 17 bases lay between the germline ends. CDR1 and CDR2 (germline): LNHDA, SQIVND (reference sequence). The CDR3 loop reads CASSFSGEKGSGNTIYF. The CDR3 nucleotides are TGTGCCAGTAGTTTCTCAGGGGAAAAGGGCTCTGGAAACACCATATATTTT. Combining the CDR3 with reference TRBV19 and TRBJ1-3 gives the whole variable domain DGGITQSPKYLFRKEGQNVTLSCEQNLNHDAMYWYRQDPGQGLRLIYYSQIVNDFQKGDIAEGYSVSREKKESFPLTVTSAQKNPTAFYLCASSFSGEKGSGNTIYFGEGSWLTVV.

This clone was recorded a few times. The chain combines TRBV4-3 with TRBJ2-2; 7 bases align to TRBD1. Germline V lookup: CDR1 LGHNA, CDR2 YSLEER. After removal of 4 bases from V and 1 base from J, the junction contained 3 bases not matched to a gene. This CDR3 has 15 amino acids. The CDR3: CASSRGQVNTGELFF. CDR3 coding DNA: TGCGCCAGCAGCCGAGGACAGGTGAACACCGGGGAGCTGTTTTTT.

This clone was picked up a small number of times. The same CDR3 also results from other DNA sequences found in this sample. V and J are TRBV2 and TRBJ1-6, with D possibly matching TRBD1 (5 bases). V gave up 1 base and J gave up 7 bases, with 8 bases separating them. This CDR3 contains 14 residues. The germline gives CDR1 SNHLY, CDR2 FYNNEI. This CDR3 is CASSEGRVNSPLHF. In DNA form, the CDR3 reads TGTGCCAGCAGTGAAGGCAGGGTAAATTCACCCCTCCACTTT.

The chain links TRBV11-2 to TRBJ2-3; D might be TRBD2 (6 bases). The germline V and J ends were trimmed by 4 bases and 5 bases, with 16 bases remaining between them. Germline V gives CDR1 SGHAT, CDR2 FQNNGV. The length of the CDR3 is 15 residues. CDR3 sequence (DNA): TGTGCCAGCAGCTCTAGACTAGGAGGGGAAGATACGCAGTATTTT. It specifies CASSSRLGGEDTQYF. Together with reference TRBV11-2 and TRBJ2-3, the CDR3 gives the full variable domain: EAGVAQSPRYKIIEKRQSVAFWCNPISGHATLYWYQQILGQGPKLLIQFQNNGVVDDSQLPKDRFSAERLKGVDSTLKIQPAKLEDSAVYLCASSSRLGGEDTQYFGPGTRLTVL.

The J gene is TRBJ2-1, the V gene TRBV2; 7 nucleotides match TRBD1. CDR3 length: 15 amino acids. V lost 4 bases, J lost 7 bases, and 10 bases stayed unmatched. Per germline, CDR1 SNHLY and CDR2 FYNNEI. CDR3 protein: CASSGGGAGVNEQFF. The DNA of the CDR3 is TGTGCCAGCAGTGGAGGGGGCGCGGGTGTGAATGAGCAGTTCTTC. Variable domain in full (rest from reference TRBV2 and TRBJ2-1): EPEVTQTPSHQVTQMGQEVILRCVPISNHLYFYWYRQILGQKVEFLVSFYNNEISEKSEIFDDQFSVERPDGSNFTLKIRSTKLEDSAMYFCASSGGGAGVNEQFFGPGTRLTVL.

This clone is a singleton in its sample. The rearrangement uses TRBV29-1 and TRBJ2-3; D is possibly TRBD2 (5 bases). Germline CDR1 SQVTM, CDR2 ANQGSEA. The CDR3 loop spans 15 amino acids. With 7 bases removed from V and 1 base from J, the gap between germline ends came to 18 bases. The CDR3 DNA reads TGCAGCGGTGTCCGGCTAGCCCGCGGCACAGATACGCAGTATTTT. It codes for CSGVRLARGTDTQYF.

In this sample, this clone turned up once. This rearrangement joins TRBV7-2 to TRBJ2-4, with D perhaps matching TRBD1 (5 bases). V lost 1 base and J lost 8, with 9 bases in between. Germline loops: CDR1 SGHTA, CDR2 FQGNSA. This CDR3 contains 13 residues. In nucleotides, the CDR3 is TGTGCCAGCAGCTTAGGGGGCTTGGACATTCAGTACTTC. Protein: CASSLGGLDIQYF.

The chain links TRBV27 to TRBJ2-5; 7 bases match TRBD1. V was clipped by 8 bases and J by 0 bases; unmatched bases: 3. The CDR3 has 13 amino acids. Per the germline V gene, CDR1 is MNHEY and CDR2 is SMNVEV (reference sequence). The CDR3 coding sequence is TGTGCCAGCTCGAGGGGGCACCAAGAGACCCAGTACTTC. Amino acids: CASSRGHQETQYF.

The chain employs TRBV7-9 and TRBJ2-5; a weak D match, TRBD2 (6 bases). Germline CDR1 is SEHNR and CDR2 is FQNEAQ (reference sequence). V dropped 3 bases and J dropped 3 bases, with 8 bases sitting between them. The CDR3 is made up of 13 amino acids. In nucleotides, the CDR3 is TGTGCCAGCAGCTTCGAGCGGGAAGAGACCCAGTACTTC. Residues: CASSFEREETQYF.

The DNA of the CDR3 is TGTGCCAGCAGAACGACCGGGACACTCTACTATGGCTACACCTTC. It yields the protein CASRTTGTLYYGYTF. This chain links TRBV27 with TRBJ1-2, with TRBD1 as a possible D gene (6 bases). The germline CDR1 and CDR2 sequences are MNHEY and SMNVEV (reference sequence). The CDR3 contains 15 residues. Trimming cost V 6 bases and J 3 bases, with 17 bases left between them.

The V and J genes are TRBV6-5 and TRBJ1-1; D gene unclear. Germline V gives CDR1 MNHEY, CDR2 SVGAGI. V was clipped by 9 bases and J by 0 bases, with 8 bases between them. This CDR3 region has 12 residues. The CDR3 here is CASQVMNTEAFF. The CDR3 nucleotides read TGTGCCAGTCAGGTTATGAACACTGAAGCTTTCTTT.

V usage is TRBV15 and J usage is TRBJ2-7; D is ambiguous. Germline CDR1 LNHNV, CDR2 YYDKDF (reference sequence). V lost 0 bases and J 5 bases, leaving 8 bases between the germline ends. The CDR3 is 13 amino acids. The CDR3: CATSRDDIDEQYV. As DNA, the CDR3 is TGTGCCACCAGCAGAGATGACATCGACGAGCAGTACGTC.

The chain joins TRBV4-3 to TRBJ1-2, with 8 bases aligning to TRBD1. Losses at the gene ends were 1 base for V and 8 bases for J; bases not matched to a gene: 9. The CDR3 sequence is 15 residues long. Germline V lookup: CDR1 LGHNA, CDR2 YSLEER. The CDR3 nucleotides are TGCGCCAGCAGCCAAGTGGCAGGGGGCATGGGAGGCTACACCTTC. It yields the protein CASSQVAGGMGGYTF.

The chain combines TRBV19 with TRBJ1-5; a possible D gene is TRBD1 (5 bases). The ends were cut back, 4 bases at V and 0 bases at J, with 10 bases in the middle. In germline, CDR1 is LNHDA, CDR2 SQIVND (reference sequence). This CDR3 is built from 15 residues. As DNA, the CDR3 is TGTGCCAGTAGTACAACAGGTTATAGCAATCAGCCCCAGCATTTT. Protein: CASSTTGYSNQPQHF.

The chain carries TRBV5-4 and TRBJ2-2; TRBD2 might be the D (6 bases). The V end lost 0 bases, the J end lost 4 bases, and 13 bases lay between the germline ends. This CDR3 is built from 16 residues. Germline V lookup: CDR1 SGHNT, CDR2 YYREEE (reference sequence). Here the CDR3 reads CASSLVRGSTTGELFF. CDR3 nucleotide sequence: TGTGCCAGCAGCTTGGTTCGGGGGAGCACCACCGGGGAGCTGTTTTTT.